The clone carrying this T cell receptor beta chain was seen a few times. Its antigen is currently unknown. This record comes from a study of human T cells and chemical hapten exposure. Background on the study: TCR yields per sample varied, mainly owing to small pooled library volume differences.

Library preparation tagged each individual cDNA molecule with a unique molecular identifier. How the authors handled the data: Samples held a median of approximately 94,000 TCRs, range about 23,224–700,000. MiXCR, applied by TCRdb to the 5' RACE reads, yields one record per CDR3 protein. TCRdb, not the authors, supplied the V and J calls. The sample carries fewer than 150,000 distinct CDR3 sequences, around 20% recorded once. Overall study results and limits: Sensitizing with DPC caused no change in TCRs above 1 in 1000 frequency.

Researchers extracted total RNA from unfractionated whole blood. The CDR3 consists of 12 residues. Trimming took 3 bases from V and 7 from J; bases not matched to a gene: 3. The V gene's germline CDR1 is DFQATT and CDR2 SNEGSKA (reference sequence). V gene TRBV20-1 combines with J gene TRBJ2-7; 10 nucleotides line up with TRBD1. The clonotype was recovered from a human donor in good health. Here the CDR3 reads CSARDRGREQYF. DNA of the CDR3: TGCAGTGCTAGGGACAGGGGGAGGGAGCAGTACTTC.